Reported below is one TCR beta chain. This specimen belongs to a study of blood T cell repertoires in COVID-19. Whole-study context: Nucleic acid was either cDNA or gDNA, and it came from T cells, B-cell-depleted T cells, or PBMCs.

In the original workflow: By means of reference gene primer amplification, nucleated cell counts were estimated. TCRdb's table, derived via immunoSEQ multiplex PCR, lists solely in-frame clones and lacks some. Clone size and V and J calls were adopted from that table, with D and trimming inferred from the DNA. This sample has over 35,000 clones, with 79% found just once. This CDR3 is built from 15 residues. Germline V gene sequence: CDR1 SGHKS, CDR2 YYEKEE (reference sequence). Trimming took 1 base from V and 5 from J, leaving 13 bases between them. The sequence came from a man between 65 and 79 years old with acute or convalescent COVID-19. The sample consisted of peripheral blood. The chain combines TRBV5-5 with TRBJ1-5; D is unresolved. The CDR3 DNA follows: TGTGCCAGCAGCTTGAGATGGTCGGTGGATCAGCCCCAGCATTTT. Residues: CASSLRWSVDQPQHF.